The clone carrying this TCR beta chain was observed at least ten times. V lost 4 bases, J lost 5 bases, and 17 bases lay in between. This CDR3 is 16 amino acids long. The V gene's germline CDR1 is MNHEY and CDR2 SVGAGI. The sample belongs to a study of patients and donors after allogeneic stem cell transplantation. From the RT-PCR reads, TCRdb called clonotypes with MiXCR, one entry per CDR3 protein. The sample records some 230,000 distinct CDR3 sequences, roughly 15% being singletons. The receptor comes from a human donor who was either an allogeneic HSCT recipient or a stem cell or donor lymphocyte infusion donor (not recorded which). It is not recorded whose cells these are; they may come from a transplant donor. The specimen was blood, either unsorted or a sorted T cell fraction (not recorded which). The genes are TRBV6-5 and TRBJ1-4, with D possibly matching TRBD1 (5 bases). The CDR3 sequence is CASSSPGAVGNEKLFF. DNA for the CDR3: TGTGCCAGCAGTTCCCCCGGGGCGGTGGGGAATGAAAAACTGTTTTTT.